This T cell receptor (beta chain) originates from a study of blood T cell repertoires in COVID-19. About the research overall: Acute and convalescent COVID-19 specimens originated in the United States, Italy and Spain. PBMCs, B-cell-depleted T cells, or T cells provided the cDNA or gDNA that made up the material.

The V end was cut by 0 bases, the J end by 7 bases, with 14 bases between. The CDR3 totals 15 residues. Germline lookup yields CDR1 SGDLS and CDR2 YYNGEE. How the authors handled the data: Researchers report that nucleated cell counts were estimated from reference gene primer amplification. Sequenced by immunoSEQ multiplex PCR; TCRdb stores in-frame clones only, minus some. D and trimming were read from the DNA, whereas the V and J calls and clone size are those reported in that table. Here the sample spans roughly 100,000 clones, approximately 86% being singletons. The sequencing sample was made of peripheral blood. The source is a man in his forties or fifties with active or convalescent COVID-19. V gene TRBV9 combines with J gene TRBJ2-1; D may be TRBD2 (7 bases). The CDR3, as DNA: TGTGCCAGCAGCGTAGCTGCGGGGGCATGGAATGAGCAGTTCTTC. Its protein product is CASSVAAGAWNEQFF.